This record looks at one T cell receptor beta chain sequence and its context. Reverse transcription of roughly 0.45 to 1 ug RNA was carried out with random hexamers. Amplification of the TCR beta CDR3 was carried out by immunoSEQ multiplex PCR, which spanned a total of 54 Vbeta and 13 Jbeta segments. Each CDR3 protein gets one entry after TCRdb re-called the immunoSEQ multiplex PCR reads with MiXCR. In the table there are 400,000 to 550,000 distinct CDR3 sequences, approximately 85% of which are singletons. CDR1 is MGHRA and CDR2 is YSYEKL in the germline V gene. The junction had 8 bases not matched to a gene; V was cut back by 3 bases and J by 2 bases. The CDR3 consists of 16 residues. The entry originates in a study of CD8 T cells in Susac syndrome. TCR beta sequences were obtained from blood CD8+ and CD4+ T cells. The patients who served as multiple sclerosis controls were treatment-naive and had stable or active relapsing-remitting disease that fulfilled the revised McDonald criteria. The CD8+ and CD4+ T cells were isolated magnetically using a negative isolation approach, whereas the TEMRA cells were enriched by FACS.

This receptor was obtained from a human donor with multiple sclerosis. The source material was CD8+ T cells from PBMCs. This chain uses TRBV4-1 with TRBJ1-2; TRBD1 matches at 8 bases. CDR3: CASSHTDRGQNYGYTF. The CDR3 coding sequence is TGCGCCAGCAGCCATACCGACAGGGGACAAAACTATGGCTACACCTTC.